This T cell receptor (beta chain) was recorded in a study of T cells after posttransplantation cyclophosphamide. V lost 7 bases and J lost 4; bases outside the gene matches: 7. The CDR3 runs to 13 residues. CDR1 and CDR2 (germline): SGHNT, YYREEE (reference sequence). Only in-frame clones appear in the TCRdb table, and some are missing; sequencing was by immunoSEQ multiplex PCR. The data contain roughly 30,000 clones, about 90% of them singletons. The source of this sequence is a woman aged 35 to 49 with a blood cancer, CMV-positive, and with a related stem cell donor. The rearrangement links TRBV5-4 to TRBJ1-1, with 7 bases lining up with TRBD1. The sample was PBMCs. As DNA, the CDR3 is TGTGCCAGCGGGGACAGCGAGGTCACTGAAGCTTTCTTT. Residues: CASGDSEVTEAFF.